This T cell receptor (beta chain) was documented in a study of T-cell reconstitution after alpha-beta-depleted transplantation in children. For TCRbeta, the library was prepared with unique molecular identifiers. TCRdb fed the PCR reads into MiXCR, producing one record per CDR3 protein. Of 500,000 to 750,000 distinct CDR3 sequences in the sample, under 15% were seen once. In this sample, this clonotype turned up many times. The material sequenced was PBMCs, mostly from graft donor cells, taken 360 days after TCRalphabeta/CD19-depleted stem cell transplant. This receptor was taken from a male patient between 10 and 17 years old who had a stem cell transplant for acute myeloid leukemia, so the T cells may come from the graft donor.

The CDR3 DNA sequence: TGTGCCAGCAGCTTAACGGGTGCGGATGAGCAGTTCTTC. It encodes CASSLTGADEQFF. The chain combines TRBV7-3 with TRBJ2-1; D unclear. The CDR3 is 13 amino acids. With 0 bases removed from V and 8 bases from J, the gap between germline ends came to 8 bases. Germline V gene lookup returns CDR1 SGHTA and CDR2 FQGTGA.